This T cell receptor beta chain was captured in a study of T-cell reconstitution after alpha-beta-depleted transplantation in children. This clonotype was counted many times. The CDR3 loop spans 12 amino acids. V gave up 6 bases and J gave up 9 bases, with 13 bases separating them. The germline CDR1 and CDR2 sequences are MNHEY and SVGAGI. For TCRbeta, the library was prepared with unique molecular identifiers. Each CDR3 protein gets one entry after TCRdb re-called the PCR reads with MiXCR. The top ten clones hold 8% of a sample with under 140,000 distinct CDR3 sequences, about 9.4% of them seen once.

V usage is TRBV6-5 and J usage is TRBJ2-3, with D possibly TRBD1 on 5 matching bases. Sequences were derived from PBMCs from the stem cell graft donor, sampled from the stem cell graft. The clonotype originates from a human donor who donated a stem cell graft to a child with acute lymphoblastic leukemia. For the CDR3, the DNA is TGTGCCAGCAGCCTACCAGCAGGGACGCAGTATTTT. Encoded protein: CASSLPAGTQYF.